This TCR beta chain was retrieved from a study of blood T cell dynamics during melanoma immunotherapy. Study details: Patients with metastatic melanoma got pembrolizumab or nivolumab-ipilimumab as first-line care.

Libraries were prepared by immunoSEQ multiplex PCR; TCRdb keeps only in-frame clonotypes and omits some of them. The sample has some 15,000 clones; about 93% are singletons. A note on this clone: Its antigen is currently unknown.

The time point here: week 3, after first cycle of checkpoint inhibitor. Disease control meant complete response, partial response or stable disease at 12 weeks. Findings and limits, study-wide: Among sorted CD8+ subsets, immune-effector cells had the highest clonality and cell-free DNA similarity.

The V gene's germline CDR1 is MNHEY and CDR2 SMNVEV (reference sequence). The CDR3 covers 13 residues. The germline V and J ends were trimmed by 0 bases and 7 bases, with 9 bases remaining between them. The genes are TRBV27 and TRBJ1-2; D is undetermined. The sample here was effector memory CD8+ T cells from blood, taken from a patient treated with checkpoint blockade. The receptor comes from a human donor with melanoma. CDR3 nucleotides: TGTGCCAGCAGTTTATCTCCGGGTTTTGGCTACACCTTC. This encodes CASSLSPGFGYTF.